Shown below are 6 T cell receptor beta chains from a single sample sequenced in a study of T-cell memory formation after mild COVID-19. TCRdb passed the 5' RACE reads through MiXCR, listing each CDR3 protein once. The sample consists of roughly 130,000 distinct CDR3 sequences, around 15% of them appearing once. The material sequenced was PBMCs or a T cell subset sorted from them (not recorded which). Receptors originate from a young man who had mild COVID-19 (a few samples of this study predate the infection). Cell type and time point are not known.

The chain joins TRBV3-1 to TRBJ1-1; D ambiguous. The CDR3 runs 14 residues. The germline V and J ends were trimmed by 2 bases and 1 base, with 8 bases remaining between them. The germline CDR1 and CDR2 sequences are LGHDT and YNNKEL (reference sequence). CDR3 sequence: CASSQREANTEAFF. CDR3 nucleotide sequence: TGTGCCAGCAGCCAAAGGGAGGCGAACACTGAAGCTTTCTTT.

The DNA of the CDR3 is TGTGCCAGCAGCTTCACAGGATCCGGTCGCAATGAGCAGTTCTTC. Its protein product is CASSFTGSGRNEQFF. This sequence joins TRBV7-2 and TRBJ2-1; weak D call: TRBD1 (5 bases). Deletions cut 3 bases from V and 6 bases from J, with 15 bases between. Germline assignment: CDR1 SGHTA and CDR2 FQGNSA. CDR3 length equals 15 residues.

This clonotype was counted only a few times. The chain's CDR3 is CASSYGLGYGNEQFF. DNA for the CDR3: TGTGCCAGCAGTTACGGGTTGGGATATGGGAATGAGCAGTTCTTC. V is TRBV6-5 and J is TRBJ2-1; D uncertain. CDR3 length: 15 residues. V was clipped by 2 bases and J by 7 bases, with 15 bases between them. CDR1 is MNHEY, CDR2 SVGAGI, per germline.

This clonotype appeared a few times. J is TRBJ2-3 and V is TRBV12-3 or TRBV12-4; 15 bases agree with TRBD2. This CDR3 spans 18 amino acids. After removal of 6 bases from V and 1 base from J, the junction contained 8 bases not matched to a gene. In DNA, the CDR3 is TGTGCCAGCAGAGGATGGACTAGCGGGGGGGTGCGCACAGATACGCAGTATTTT. Protein: CASRGWTSGGVRTDTQYF.

Only a few counts were recorded for this clonotype. The CDR3 DNA reads TGCGCTTGGGGTCCGGAGGGAGATACGCAGTATTTT. Protein sequence: CAWGPEGDTQYF. V and J are TRBV5-1 and TRBJ2-3; tentatively, D is TRBD2 (6 bases). Germline values: CDR1 SGHRS, CDR2 YFSETQ. The CDR3 sequence is 12 residues long.

This clonotype has a handful of counts. The rearrangement links TRBV10-2 to TRBJ2-7; 11 bases match TRBD2. The CDR3 runs to 13 residues. The junction had 0 bases not matched to a gene; V was cut back by 6 bases and J by 2 bases. Germline CDR1 is WSHSY and CDR2 is SAAADI. The CDR3 reads CASRLAGAYEQYV. The DNA for the CDR3 is TGCGCCAGCAGACTAGCGGGGGCCTACGAGCAGTACGTC.